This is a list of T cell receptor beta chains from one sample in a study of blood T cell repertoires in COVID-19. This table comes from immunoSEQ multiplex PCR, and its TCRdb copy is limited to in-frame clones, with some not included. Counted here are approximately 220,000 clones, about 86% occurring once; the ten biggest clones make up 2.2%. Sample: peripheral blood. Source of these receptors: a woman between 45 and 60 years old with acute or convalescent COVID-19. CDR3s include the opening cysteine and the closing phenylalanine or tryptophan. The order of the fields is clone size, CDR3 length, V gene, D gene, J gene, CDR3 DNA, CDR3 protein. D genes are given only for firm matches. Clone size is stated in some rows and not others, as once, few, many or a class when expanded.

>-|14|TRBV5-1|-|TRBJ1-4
TGCGCCAGCAGCTTGGGGGGGCTGAGTGAAAAACTGTTTTTT
CASSLGGLSEKLFF
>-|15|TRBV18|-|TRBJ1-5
TGTGCCAGCTCACCTACCGCAGGGGCAGACCAGCCCCAGCATTTT
CASSPTAGADQPQHF
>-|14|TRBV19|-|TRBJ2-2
TGTGCCAGTAGTAAGACACTGAACACCGGGGAGCTGTTTTTT
CASSKTLNTGELFF
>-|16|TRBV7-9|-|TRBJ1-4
TGTGCCAGCAGCTTAGCCAGGACAGATTCTAATGAAAAACTGTTTTTT
CASSLARTDSNEKLFF
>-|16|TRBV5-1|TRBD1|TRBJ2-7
TGCGCCAGCAGCTTCCGAGGACAGGGGGAAGGTTACGAGCAGTACTTC
CASSFRGQGEGYEQYF
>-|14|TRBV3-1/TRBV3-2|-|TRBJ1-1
TGTGCCAGCAGCCAAATGCTGCGGAACACTGAAGCTTTCTTT
CASSQMLRNTEAFF
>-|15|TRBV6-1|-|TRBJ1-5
TGTGCCAGCAGACTTGAAGGGGATAGCAATCAGCCCCAGCATTTT
CASRLEGDSNQPQHF
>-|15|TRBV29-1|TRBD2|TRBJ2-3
TGCAGCGTTGATGGGCTAGCGGGAGGAGGGGATACGCAGTATTTT
CSVDGLAGGGDTQYF
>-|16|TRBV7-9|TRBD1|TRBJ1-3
TGTGCCAGCAGACCCTCAGGGGGCGAGGGTGGAAACACCATATATTTT
CASRPSGGEGGNTIYF
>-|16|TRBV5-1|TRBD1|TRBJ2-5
TGCGCCAGCAGCAATCCGACAGGGGGGAACCAAGAGACCCAGTACTTC
CASSNPTGGNQETQYF
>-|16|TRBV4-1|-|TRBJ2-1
TGCGCCAGCAGCCAAGTTTCAGGGGCCTTTGACAATGAGCAGTTCTTC
CASSQVSGAFDNEQFF
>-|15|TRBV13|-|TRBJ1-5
TGTGCCAGCAGCTTGGGGGGGCAAAGGGATCAGCCCCAGCATTTT
CASSLGGQRDQPQHF
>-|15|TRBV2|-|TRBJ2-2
TGTGCCAGCAGTGATACAGAAATTGTACCCGGGGAGCTGTTTTTT
CASSDTEIVPGELFF
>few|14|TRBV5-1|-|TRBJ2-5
TGCGCCAGCAGACGCGACCCTACAGCAGAGACCCAGTACTTC
CASRRDPTAETQYF
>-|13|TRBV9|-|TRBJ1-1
TGTGCCAGCAGTCTCCAGGGGAACACTGAAGCTTTCTTT
CASSLQGNTEAFF
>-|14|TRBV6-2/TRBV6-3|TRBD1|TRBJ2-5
TGTGCCAGCAGTAAGGACAGGGCGGATGAGACCCAGTACTTC
CASSKDRADETQYF
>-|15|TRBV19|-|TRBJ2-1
TGTGCCAGTAGTCCCCGGGACTCGTCCTACAATGAGCAGTTCTTC
CASSPRDSSYNEQFF